What follows are 21 T cell receptor beta chains derived from one specimen sequenced in a study of blood T cell repertoires in COVID-19. Generated by immunoSEQ multiplex PCR, the TCRdb table keeps only in-frame clones and is missing some. Of 150,000 or so clones in the sample, 85% were seen once. The sequencing input was peripheral blood. Receptors originate from a human donor with acute or convalescent COVID-19. The donor label of this sample is uncertain.

CDR3 residues: CATSQHGGAVTDTQYF. Here the CDR3 DNA reads TGTGCCACCTCGCAGCACGGGGGGGCCGTCACAGATACGCAGTATTTT. This rearrangement joins TRBV24-1 to TRBJ2-3; 8 nucleotides agree with TRBD2. J lost 2 bases, V lost 9 bases, and 12 bases had no gene match. This CDR3 is 16 amino acids long. Per germline, CDR1 KGHDR and CDR2 SFDVKD.

The chain links TRBV5-1 to TRBJ2-3; D might be TRBD1 (5 bases). Germline V gene sequence: CDR1 SGHRS, CDR2 YFSETQ. CDR3 length: 19 residues. The V gene lost 0 bases and the J gene lost 0 bases, with 20 bases spanning the gap. CDR3 loop: CASSLVPRGAEISTDTQYF. CDR3 coding DNA: TGCGCCAGCAGCTTGGTCCCTAGGGGCGCGGAGATTAGCACAGATACGCAGTATTTT.

This chain uses TRBV20-1 with TRBJ1-1; no firm D call. The germline gives CDR1 DFQATT, CDR2 SNEGSKA (reference sequence). The CDR3 extends over 13 amino acids. The ends were cut back, 3 bases at V and 5 bases at J, with 13 bases in the middle. CDR3 amino acids: CSASTGSRTEAFF. The CDR3 DNA sequence: TGCAGTGCTAGTACCGGGAGCCGGACTGAAGCTTTCTTT.

V and J are TRBV7-9 and TRBJ2-1; 9 bases map to TRBD1. The V and J ends lost 1 base and 0 bases, in that order; junction bases with no gene match: 4. CDR3 length: 17 residues. The V gene's germline CDR1 is SEHNR and CDR2 FQNEAQ (reference sequence). The CDR3 here is CASSLERDRASYNEQFF. The CDR3 coding sequence is TGTGCCAGCAGCTTAGAAAGGGACAGGGCCTCCTACAATGAGCAGTTCTTC.

Note on this clone: Other nucleotide sequences in the sample specify the same CDR3. The chain recombines TRBV5-1 with TRBJ2-7; D may be TRBD1 (5 bases). This CDR3 region has 14 residues. Germline V gene sequence: CDR1 SGHRS, CDR2 YFSETQ. The germline V and J ends were trimmed by 4 bases and 0 bases, with 11 bases remaining between them. The chain's CDR3 is CASSLTESSYEQYF. DNA for the CDR3: TGCGCCAGCAGCCTGACAGAGAGCTCCTACGAGCAGTACTTC.

This chain connects TRBV15 to TRBJ1-6, with unresolved D. Per the germline V gene, CDR1 is LNHNV and CDR2 is YYDKDF (reference sequence). The CDR3 loop spans 13 amino acids. Trimming left V 3 bases short and J 9 bases short, with 9 bases between. The CDR3 protein is CATSRLPSSPLHF. In nucleotides, the CDR3 is TGTGCCACCAGCAGGCTTCCGAGTTCACCCCTCCACTTT. Complete variable domain (other parts from reference TRBV15 and TRBJ1-6): DAMVIQNPRYQVTQFGKPVTLSCSQTLNHNVMYWYQQKSSQAPKLLFHYYDKDFNNEADTPDNFQSRRPNTSFCFLDIRSPGLGDTAMYLCATSRLPSSPLHFGNGTRLTVT.

The CDR3 DNA reads TGTGCCAGCTCAAGGGGCCAGGGGGCTTCAGATTCACCCCTCCACTTT. Residues: CASSRGQGASDSPLHF. The chain carries TRBV18 and TRBJ1-6; 8 nucleotides align to TRBD1. Trimming cost V 5 bases and J 8 bases; bases outside gene matches: 11. Germline V gene lookup returns CDR1 KGHSH and CDR2 LQKENI. The length of the CDR3 is 16 residues.

The rearrangement uses TRBV7-2 and TRBJ1-6; D uncertain. With 2 bases removed from V and 10 bases from J, the gap between germline ends came to 12 bases. The CDR3 has 14 amino acids. Per the germline V gene, CDR1 is SGHTA and CDR2 is FQGNSA. In nucleotides, the CDR3 is TGTGCCAGCAGCTTATCGGAGGGCAGATCACCCCTCCACTTT. Translation: CASSLSEGRSPLHF.

The V and J genes are TRBV30 and TRBJ1-2; D remains ambiguous. Trimming took off 4 bases at V and 3 bases at J, with 18 bases between the two ends. The germline V gene has CDR1 GTSNPN and CDR2 SVGIG (reference sequence). The CDR3 extends over 15 amino acids. In nucleotides, the CDR3 is TGTGCCTGGATCCCTTCAGGCCGAGTATACTATGGCTACACCTTC. Translating gives CAWIPSGRVYYGYTF.

The chain couples TRBV5-1 to TRBJ2-3, with D tentatively TRBD2 (7 bases). The germline V gene has CDR1 SGHRS and CDR2 YFSETQ. This CDR3 is 15 amino acids long. V lost 6 bases and J 1 base, leaving 15 bases between the germline ends. CDR3 in DNA: TGCGCCAGCACCCGAGGAGGGGGGGGCACAGATACGCAGTATTTT. Translation gives CASTRGGGGTDTQYF.

This clone has more than one count but fewer than ten. The chain couples TRBV6-1 to TRBJ1-6, with 8 bases identical to TRBD1. Trimming took 3 bases from V and 10 from J; bases not matched to a gene: 17. The CDR3 loop spans 18 amino acids. CDR1 MNHNS and CDR2 SASEGT come from the germline V gene. The CDR3 here is CASSDKAGGVLRGSPLHF. The CDR3 nucleotides read TGTGCCAGCAGTGACAAGGCAGGGGGCGTTCTTAGGGGATCACCCCTCCACTTT.

This clone came up once. The chain is built from TRBV30 and TRBJ1-5; 9 bases map to TRBD1. V was pared by 3 bases and J by 7 bases, with 13 bases of the junction left unmatched. This CDR3 contains 16 residues. CDR1 and CDR2 from the germline V gene are GTSNPN and SVGIG (reference sequence). CDR3: CAWRGKRTGERQPQHF. The CDR3, as DNA: TGTGCCTGGAGGGGGAAAAGGACAGGGGAAAGGCAGCCCCAGCATTTT.

V gene TRBV27 combines with J gene TRBJ2-5; 7 bases are shared with TRBD2. Trimming at V came to 0 bases and at J to 7 bases, leaving 8 bases not matched to a gene. This CDR3 contains 15 residues. CDR1 MNHEY and CDR2 SMNVEV come from the germline V gene (reference sequence). The CDR3 sequence: CASSLSAGVLATQYF. DNA for the CDR3: TGTGCCAGCAGTTTATCGGCGGGGGTTCTCGCGACCCAGTACTTC.

The chain uses TRBV7-6 and TRBJ1-1, with D maybe TRBD1 (5 bases). Germline CDR1 reads SGHVS; CDR2 reads FNYEAQ. CDR3 length: 16 amino acids. V lost 5 bases, J lost 1 base, and 17 bases lay in between. Written as DNA, the CDR3 is TGTGCCAGCAGCGCCCGCGGGGGGATGGGGAACACTGAAGCTTTCTTT. Amino acids: CASSARGGMGNTEAFF.

This clone has only one observation. V usage is TRBV5-5 and J usage is TRBJ1-2, with D hard to call. V lost 0 bases and J lost 5, with 11 bases in between. The CDR3 runs 14 residues. In germline, CDR1 is SGHKS, CDR2 YYEKEE (reference sequence). This chain's CDR3 is CASSLETAGYGYTF. The DNA for the CDR3 is TGTGCCAGCAGCTTGGAAACGGCGGGGTATGGCTACACCTTC.

The sample holds one count of this clone. This chain links TRBV4-3 with TRBJ1-1, with 7 bases that match TRBD1. Unmatched junction bases numbered 5, after V lost 4 bases and J lost 0 bases. The V gene's germline CDR1 is LGHNA and CDR2 YSLEER. The CDR3 covers 15 residues. The CDR3 sequence is CASSRGQAVNTEAFF. The DNA of the CDR3 is TGCGCCAGCAGCCGAGGACAGGCGGTGAACACTGAAGCTTTCTTT.

The genes are TRBV30 and TRBJ2-2; 9 positions agree with TRBD1. Germline values: CDR1 GTSNPN, CDR2 SVGIG (reference sequence). CDR3 length: 15 residues. Trimming removed 1 base from V and 8 bases from J; junction bases left unmatched: 8. The CDR3 loop is CAWSGQDRGRGELFF. In nucleotides, the CDR3 is TGTGCCTGGAGTGGCCAAGACAGGGGGAGAGGGGAGCTGTTTTTT.

This chain uses TRBV7-2 with TRBJ1-4; D may be TRBD1 (5 bases). V lost 1 base to trimming and J lost 11 bases, with 11 bases between them. There are 13 residues in the CDR3. Germline CDR1 SGHTA, CDR2 FQGNSA. The CDR3 protein is CASSLVTGEKLFF. The CDR3 DNA reads TGTGCCAGCAGCTTAGTAACAGGAGAGAAACTGTTTTTT. Together with reference TRBV7-2 and TRBJ1-4, the CDR3 gives the full variable domain: GAGVSQSPSNKVTEKGKDVELRCDPISGHTALYWYRQSLGQGLEFLIYFQGNSAPDKSGLPSDRFSAERTGGSVSTLTIQRTQQEDSAVYLCASSLVTGEKLFFGSGTQLSVL.

This clone appeared a single time. The J gene is TRBJ1-4, the V gene TRBV25-1; D is undetermined. The CDR3 is 16 residues long. The germline V and J ends were trimmed by 4 bases and 0 bases, with 12 bases remaining between them. Germline V lookup: CDR1 MGHDK, CDR2 SYGVNS. DNA of the CDR3: TGTGCCAGCAGTGGAGCGCAGACTCCAACTAATGAAAAACTGTTTTTT. Translating it yields CASSGAQTPTNEKLFF.

This chain uses TRBV27 with TRBJ2-3; 10 nucleotides agree with TRBD1. CDR3 size: 16 residues. The germline V gene has CDR1 MNHEY and CDR2 SMNVEV (reference sequence). The junction had 7 bases not matched to a gene; V was cut back by 6 bases and J by 1 base. The CDR3 spells CASSPGGTGGTDTQYF. For the CDR3, the DNA is TGTGCCAGCAGCCCGGGCGGGACAGGGGGCACAGATACGCAGTATTTT.

The genes are TRBV7-3 and TRBJ1-3; 9 positions agree with TRBD1. The CDR3 has 15 residues. The ends lost 1 base at V and 3 bases at J; junction bases unmatched: 1. Germline V CDR1 and CDR2: SGHTA, FQGTGA. The CDR3 nucleotides read TGTGCCAGCAGCTTAATGGGACAGGGTGGAAACACCATATATTTT. This encodes CASSLMGQGGNTIYF.